The 27 T cell receptor beta chains listed next were all sequenced from one sample in a study of regulatory T cells in long-lasting Graves disease. Stated time point: newly diagnosed GD, antithyroid drugs for less than 3 months. Isolated PBMC RNA provided the starting material for the TCR library. Assembly of TCR beta libraries relied on iRepertoire HTBI primers together with Arm-PCR of CDR3 regions. TCRdb called the multiplex PCR reads again in MiXCR, with one record for every CDR3 protein. The sample shows 350,000 to 500,000 distinct CDR3 sequences, about 15% of them seen only once. The same sample was also used in a study of T cells in Graves' hyperthyroidism and ophthalmopathy.

Sequencing was performed on peripheral blood mononuclear cells (PBMCs), taken at new diagnosis, from a patient treated with antithyroid drugs. These receptors were obtained from a woman aged 18-29 years with Graves disease.

This clonotype appeared a few times. The chain employs TRBV3-1 and TRBJ1-2, with a tentative D call TRBD1 (5 bases). The CDR3 is 14 amino acids. CDR1 is LGHDT and CDR2 is YNNKEL in the germline V gene (reference sequence). Trimming cost V 1 base and J 5 bases, with 11 bases left between them. The CDR3 DNA reads TGTGCCAGCAGCCAAGTTATAGGGGAGTATGGCTACACCTTC. Protein product: CASSQVIGEYGYTF.

Only one count was recorded for this clonotype. Since a much larger clone is just one base distant, this may be a read error. This chain uses TRBV5-1 with TRBJ2-7; TRBD2 matches at 9 bases. With 5 bases clipped from V and 4 bases from J, the junction kept 10 bases outside the gene matches. The germline CDR1 and CDR2 sequences are SGHRS and YFSETQ. There are 15 residues in the CDR3. CDR3 in DNA: TGCGCCAGCAGATGGACTGGCGGGAGGGAATACGAGCAGTACTTC. This encodes CASRWTGGREYEQYF.

This clonotype was found a few times. The V and J genes are TRBV30 and TRBJ2-7, with no clear D. The V gene's germline CDR1 is GTSNPN and CDR2 SVGIG (reference sequence). The CDR3 has 13 amino acids. V lost 0 bases and J lost 5, with 11 bases in between. The CDR3 reads CAWSVPRWDEQYF. The CDR3 coding sequence is TGTGCCTGGAGTGTACCTCGGTGGGACGAGCAGTACTTC.

This clonotype has only a few counts. The chain is built from TRBV7-9 and TRBJ1-1; 9 nucleotides match TRBD1. The V gene end was trimmed by 5 bases and the J gene end by 6 bases; junction bases not matched to a gene: 10. The CDR3 consists of 15 residues. Germline CDR1 reads SEHNR; CDR2 reads FQNEAQ (reference sequence). The DNA for the CDR3 is TGTGCCAGCAGCCGGCCGAGGACAGGGGCCCCTGAAGCTTTCTTT. It is translated as CASSRPRTGAPEAFF.

This clonotype was detected ten times or more. The chain recombines TRBV12-3 or TRBV12-4 with TRBJ2-3; 12 positions agree with TRBD1. V was clipped by 1 base and J by 3 bases; unmatched bases: 8. This CDR3 is 18 amino acids long. CDR3 residues: CASSLDHGTGGPTDTQYF. The CDR3 DNA sequence: TGTGCCAGCAGTTTAGACCACGGGACAGGGGGCCCGACAGATACGCAGTATTTT.

The sample holds many counts of this clonotype. The V call is TRBV13, the J call TRBJ2-4, with D perhaps matching TRBD1 or TRBD2 (5 bases each). The CDR3 loop spans 14 amino acids. Germline lookup yields CDR1 PRHDT and CDR2 FYEKMQ (reference sequence). V lost 4 bases to trimming and J lost 6 bases, with 13 bases between them. Written as DNA, the CDR3 is TGTGCCAGCAGCTCCCGGGACGGCGCAAACATTCAGTACTTC. Encoded protein: CASSSRDGANIQYF.

This clonotype turned up a few times. The chain couples TRBV6-1 to TRBJ2-5, with 8 bases identical to TRBD1. This CDR3 contains 14 residues. The J segment lost 5 bases and the V segment lost 6 bases, leaving 8 bases of the junction unmatched. The germline CDR1 and CDR2 sequences are MNHNS and SASEGT. Here the CDR3 reads CASSPRQGLETQYF. DNA for the CDR3: TGTGCCAGCAGCCCTCGACAGGGGCTGGAGACCCAGTACTTC.

This clonotype showed up many times. An end of the junction does not agree with germline; a read error may underlie this. The chain has TRBV5-1 and TRBJ1-1; D is ambiguous. This CDR3 is 11 amino acids long. Germline V gene sequence: CDR1 SGHRS, CDR2 YFSETQ. The CDR3 protein is CIRQANTEAFF. The CDR3 DNA sequence: TGTATTCGGCAGGCGAACACTGAAGCTTTCTTT.

This clonotype has ten or more counts. The V gene is TRBV30, the J gene TRBJ2-5; 7 bases fit TRBD1. The CDR3 totals 14 residues. Germline lookup yields CDR1 GTSNPN and CDR2 SVGIG (reference sequence). V was clipped by 4 bases and J by 5 bases; unmatched bases: 10. CDR3 coding DNA: TGTGCCTGGACTAAGGGGGCGTCCGGGGAGACCCAGTACTTC. Residues: CAWTKGASGETQYF.

The V call is TRBV6-5, the J call TRBJ2-7, with 10 nucleotides matching TRBD2. Germline CDR1 and CDR2: MNHEY and SVGAGI. V lost 2 bases, J lost 1 base, and 5 bases stayed unmatched. CDR3 length equals 16 residues. CDR3 nucleotides: TGTGCCAGCAGTTACGGAAGGACTAGCGGATCCTACGAGCAGTACTTC. Amino acids: CASSYGRTSGSYEQYF.

The table lists this clonotype with a few counts. The chain employs TRBV4-2 and TRBJ2-3; D unclear. The V end lost 0 bases, the J end lost 0 bases, and 4 bases lay between the germline ends. The V gene's germline CDR1 is LGHNA and CDR2 YNFKEQ. The CDR3 has 14 residues. The CDR3 region is CASSQDVSTDTQYF. The DNA of the CDR3 is TGTGCCAGCAGCCAAGATGTTAGCACAGATACGCAGTATTTT.

In its sample, this clonotype was seen many times. This chain connects TRBV29-1 to TRBJ2-7, with 9 bases lining up with TRBD2. The CDR3 is made up of 13 amino acids. V was pared by 4 bases and J by 5 bases, with 6 bases of the junction left unmatched. Per the germline V gene, CDR1 is SQVTM and CDR2 is ANQGSEA. The CDR3 sequence is CSVVAGGSNEQYF. The CDR3 nucleotides read TGCAGCGTTGTGGCGGGAGGGTCAAACGAGCAGTACTTC.

A word on this clonotype: A much larger clone lies a single base off, so this may be a read error. The rearrangement uses TRBV28 and TRBJ1-1, with no clear D. Germline lookup yields CDR1 MDHEN and CDR2 SYDVKM. The CDR3 runs to 15 residues. In DNA, the CDR3 is TGTGCCAGCAGTTATTTTACGGACCCGAACCCTGAAGCTTTCTTT. Protein sequence: CASSYFTDPNPEAFF.

This clonotype has ten or more counts. This chain uses TRBV2 with TRBJ2-1; maybe TRBD2 (5 bases). Deletions cut 3 bases from V and 4 bases from J, with 16 bases between. The CDR3 is 16 amino acids. In germline, CDR1 is SNHLY, CDR2 FYNNEI. DNA of the CDR3: TGTGCCAGCAGTGATCTAGCCCACCGATTATACAATGAGCAGTTCTTC. Its protein is CASSDLAHRLYNEQFF.

The chain recombines TRBV28 with TRBJ2-6; D may be TRBD2 (6 bases). V was trimmed by 5 bases and J by 4 bases, leaving 21 bases between them. The V gene's germline CDR1 is MDHEN and CDR2 SYDVKM. The CDR3 length is 18 residues. The CDR3 spells CASSAAPGDPEGANVLTF. The CDR3 DNA sequence: TGTGCCAGCAGTGCAGCCCCGGGGGACCCCGAGGGGGCCAACGTCCTGACTTTC.

In its sample, this clonotype was seen many times. This chain uses TRBV7-2 with TRBJ2-1, with TRBD1 identical over 10 bases. V dropped 2 bases and J dropped 0; count of bases not matched to a gene: 19. CDR1 and CDR2 from the germline V gene are SGHTA and FQGNSA. The CDR3 contains 22 residues. DNA of the CDR3: TGTGCCAGCAGCTTAAGGACGATTGGAGGACAGGGGGGCCTCAGCTCCTACAATGAGCAGTTCTTC. Protein: CASSLRTIGGQGGLSSYNEQFF. Variable domain in full (rest from reference TRBV7-2 and TRBJ2-1): GAGVSQSPSNKVTEKGKDVELRCDPISGHTALYWYRQSLGQGLEFLIYFQGNSAPDKSGLPSDRFSAERTGGSVSTLTIQRTQQEDSAVYLCASSLRTIGGQGGLSSYNEQFFGPGTRLTVL.

The table lists this clonotype with a count of one. The chain uses TRBV6-9 and TRBJ2-1; 9 bases match TRBD2. Trimming took 4 bases from V and 7 from J; bases not matched to a gene: 2. The CDR3 extends over 13 amino acids. Germline assignment: CDR1 MNHGY and CDR2 SVAAGI. The CDR3 reads CASSSREGNEQFF. Here the CDR3 DNA reads TGTGCCAGCAGTTCGCGGGAGGGAAATGAGCAGTTCTTC.

This clonotype was counted between two and nine times. The chain couples TRBV9 to TRBJ2-1; D possibly matches TRBD1 or TRBD2 (5 bases each). Germline CDR1 reads SGDLS; CDR2 reads YYNGEE. The CDR3 contains 15 residues. Trimming left V 4 bases short and J 7 bases short, with 18 bases between. The CDR3 region has the DNA TGTGCCAGCAGCCCTCACTGGGACCAAGAGAATGAGCAGTTCTTC. It encodes CASSPHWDQENEQFF.

This clonotype was seen many times. This chain joins TRBV7-8 and TRBJ1-1; D perhaps matches TRBD1 (5 bases). CDR1 is SGHVS and CDR2 is FQNEAQ in the germline V gene. This CDR3 has 15 residues. V lost 5 bases to trimming and J lost 6 bases, with 19 bases between them. CDR3 in amino acids: CASSPLRGRVAEAFF. The DNA of the CDR3 is TGTGCCAGCAGCCCCCTCCGGGGGAGGGTGGCTGAAGCTTTCTTT.

There are many counts of this clonotype. V usage is TRBV20-1 and J usage is TRBJ1-2; D unclear. The CDR3 spans 13 residues. The ends were cut back, 0 bases at V and 2 bases at J, with 7 bases in the middle. Germline V gene data show CDR1 as DFQATT and CDR2 as SNEGSKA (reference sequence). CDR3 sequence reads: CSARDPTNYGYTF. CDR3 nucleotide sequence: TGCAGTGCTAGAGATCCCACAAACTATGGCTACACCTTC.

This chain connects TRBV27 to TRBJ2-6, with TRBD1 identical over 8 bases. After removal of 4 bases from V and 0 bases from J, the junction contained 8 bases not matched to a gene. The CDR3 has 18 residues. The germline V gene has CDR1 MNHEY and CDR2 SMNVEV (reference sequence). The CDR3 DNA reads as TGTGCCAGCAGTTCACCCAGGGGGCCCTCCTCTGGGGCCAACGTCCTGACTTTC. It codes for CASSSPRGPSSGANVLTF. Drawing the rest from reference TRBV27 and TRBJ2-6, the complete variable domain is EAQVTQNPRYLITVTGKKLTVTCSQNMNHEYMSWYRQDPGLGLRQIYYSMNVEVTDKGDVPEGYKVSRKEKRNFPLILESPSPNQTSLYFCASSSPRGPSSGANVLTFGAGSRLTVL.

This clonotype has ten or more counts. This chain connects TRBV7-8 to TRBJ2-3; 12 bases align to TRBD1. The CDR3 is 18 amino acids. Trimming at V came to 1 base and at J to 6 bases, leaving 11 bases not matched to a gene. CDR1 SGHVS and CDR2 FQNEAQ come from the germline V gene. The CDR3: CASSLGDRDRGHLDTQYF. The CDR3 DNA sequence: TGTGCCAGCAGCTTAGGGGACCGGGACAGGGGGCATCTTGATACGCAGTATTTT. Filled out from reference TRBV7-8 and TRBJ2-3, the complete variable domain reads GAGVSQSPRYKVAKRGQDVALRCDPISGHVSLFWYQQALGQGPEFLTYFQNEAQLDKSGLPSDRFFAERPEGSVSTLKIQRTQQEDSAVYLCASSLGDRDRGHLDTQYFGPGTRLTVL.

This clonotype has a count of ten or more. The chain employs TRBV28 and TRBJ2-2, with D possibly being TRBD2 (5 bases). V lost 9 bases and J lost 5, with 16 bases in between. Per the germline V gene, CDR1 is MDHEN and CDR2 is SYDVKM. CDR3 length equals 14 residues. CDR3 region: CASRGRVRTGELFF. CDR3 nucleotides: TGTGCCAGTCGGGGTCGGGTCCGAACCGGGGAGCTGTTTTTT.

On this clonotype: This may be a read error: a much more frequent sequence differs by one nucleotide. The rearrangement links TRBV6-2 or TRBV6-3 to TRBJ2-1; unclear D gene. The CDR3 is 15 residues long. The V and J ends lost 7 bases and 5 bases respectively, with 18 bases between them. Germline lookup yields CDR1 MNHEY and CDR2 SVGEGT. The CDR3 is CASIHYQEGDNEQFF. For the CDR3, the DNA is TGTGCCAGCATCCACTACCAGGAAGGCGACAATGAGCAGTTCTTC.

The genes are TRBV9 and TRBJ2-3, with unresolved D. Trimming took 0 bases from V and 6 from J, leaving 8 bases between them. This CDR3 contains 13 residues. Germline loops: CDR1 SGDLS, CDR2 YYNGEE. Here the CDR3 DNA reads TGTGCCAGCAGCGTAGTGACTTCGGATACGCAGTATTTT. It yields the protein CASSVVTSDTQYF.

A remark on this clonotype: A much larger clone is a single base away; this may be a read error. The genes are TRBV11-2 and TRBJ1-4; D unclear. This CDR3 has 12 amino acids. Per the germline V gene, CDR1 is SGHAT and CDR2 is FQNNGV. The CDR3, as DNA: TGTGCCAGCAGCCTCTATAATTCACCCCGCCACTTT. Amino acid sequence: CASSLYNSPRHF.

A note on this clonotype: This likely comes from a read error, as the CDR3 has no conserved phenylalanine or tryptophan at its end. The CDR3 is CASSYRDRVKNIQYS. The CDR3 DNA sequence: TGTGCCAGCAGTTATCGCGACAGGGTCAAAAACATTCAGTACTCC. This chain connects TRBV6-2 or TRBV6-3 to TRBJ2-4, with 7 bases lining up with TRBD1. The trim removed 3 bases at V and 3 bases at J, leaving 5 bases unmatched. The germline CDR1 and CDR2 sequences are MNHEY and SVGEGT. The CDR3 is 15 amino acids.